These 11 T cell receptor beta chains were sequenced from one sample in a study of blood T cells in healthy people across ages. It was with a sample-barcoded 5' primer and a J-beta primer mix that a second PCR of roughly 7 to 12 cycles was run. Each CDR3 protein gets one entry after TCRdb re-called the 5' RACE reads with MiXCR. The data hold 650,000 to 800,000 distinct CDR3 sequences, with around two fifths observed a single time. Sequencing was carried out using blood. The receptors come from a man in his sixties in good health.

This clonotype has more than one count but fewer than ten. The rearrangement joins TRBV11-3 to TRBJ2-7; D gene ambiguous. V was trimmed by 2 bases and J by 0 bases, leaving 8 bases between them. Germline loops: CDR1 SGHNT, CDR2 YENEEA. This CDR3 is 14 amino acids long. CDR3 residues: CASSLSQSSYEQYF. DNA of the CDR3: TGTGCCAGCAGCTTATCTCAGAGCTCCTACGAGCAGTACTTC.

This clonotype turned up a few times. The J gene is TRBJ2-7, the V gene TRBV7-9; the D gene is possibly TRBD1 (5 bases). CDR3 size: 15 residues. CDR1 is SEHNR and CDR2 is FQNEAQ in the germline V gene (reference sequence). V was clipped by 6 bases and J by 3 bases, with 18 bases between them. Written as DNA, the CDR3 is TGTGCCAGCAGTCCGAGTTTTGGGCAGGGCTACGAGCAGTACTTC. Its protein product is CASSPSFGQGYEQYF.

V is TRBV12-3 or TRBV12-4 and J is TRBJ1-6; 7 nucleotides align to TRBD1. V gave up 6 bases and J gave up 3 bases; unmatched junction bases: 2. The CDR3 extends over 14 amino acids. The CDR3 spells CASRAGGYNSPLHF. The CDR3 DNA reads TGTGCCAGCAGAGCAGGGGGCTATAATTCACCCCTCCACTTT.

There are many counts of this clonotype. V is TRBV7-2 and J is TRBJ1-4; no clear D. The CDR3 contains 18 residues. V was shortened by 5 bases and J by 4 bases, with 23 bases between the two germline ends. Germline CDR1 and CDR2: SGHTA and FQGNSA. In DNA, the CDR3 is TGTGCCAGCAGCCCCTCGATGGCAGCCCAAGTCTTTAATGAAAAACTGTTTTTT. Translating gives CASSPSMAAQVFNEKLFF.

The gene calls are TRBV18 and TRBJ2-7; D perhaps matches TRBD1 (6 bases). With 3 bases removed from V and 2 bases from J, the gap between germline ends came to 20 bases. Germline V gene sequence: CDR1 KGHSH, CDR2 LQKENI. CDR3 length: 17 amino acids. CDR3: CASSPALIQGGTYEQYF. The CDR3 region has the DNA TGTGCCAGCTCACCGGCTTTGATACAGGGCGGTACCTACGAGCAGTACTTC. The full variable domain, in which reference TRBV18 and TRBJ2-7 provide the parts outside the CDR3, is NAGVMQNPRHLVRRRGQEARLRCSPMKGHSHVYWYRQLPEEGLKFMVYLQKENIIDESGMPKERFSAEFPKEGPSILRIQQVVRGDSAAYFCASSPALIQGGTYEQYFGPGTRLTVT.

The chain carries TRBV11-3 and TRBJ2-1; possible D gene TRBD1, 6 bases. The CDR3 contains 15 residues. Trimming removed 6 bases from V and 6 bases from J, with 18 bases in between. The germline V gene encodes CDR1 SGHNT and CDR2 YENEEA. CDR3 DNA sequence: TGTGCCAGCAGTTGGGGCAGGGGTGCTCCCAATGAGCAGTTCTTC. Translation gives CASSWGRGAPNEQFF.

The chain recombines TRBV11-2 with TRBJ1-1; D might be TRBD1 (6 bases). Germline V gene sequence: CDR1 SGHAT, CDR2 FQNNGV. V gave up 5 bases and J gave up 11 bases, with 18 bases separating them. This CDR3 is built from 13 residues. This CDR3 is CASSAAQGTEAFF. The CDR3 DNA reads TGTGCCAGCAGCGCGGCACAGGGAACGGAGGCTTTCTTT.

This CDR3 is CASSQETLAEPNEQFF. The CDR3 region has the DNA TGTGCCAGCAGCCAAGAGACCCTAGCGGAGCCTAATGAGCAGTTCTTC. The rearrangement uses TRBV4-2 and TRBJ2-1; 7 nucleotides agree with TRBD2. The CDR3 runs to 16 residues. V gave up 0 bases and J gave up 7 bases; unmatched junction bases: 9. CDR1 and CDR2 from the germline V gene are LGHNA and YNFKEQ.

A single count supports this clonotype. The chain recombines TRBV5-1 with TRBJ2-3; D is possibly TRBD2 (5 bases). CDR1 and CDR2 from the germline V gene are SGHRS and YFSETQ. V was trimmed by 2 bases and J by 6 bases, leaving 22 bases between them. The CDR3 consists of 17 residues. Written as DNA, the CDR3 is TGCGCCAGCAGCTTTTCCCCTTTTCGAGCGGCACTTGATACGCAGTATTTT. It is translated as CASSFSPFRAALDTQYF. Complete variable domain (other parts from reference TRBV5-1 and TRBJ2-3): KAGVTQTPRYLIKTRGQQVTLSCSPISGHRSVSWYQQTPGQGLQFLFEYFSETQRNKGNFPGRFSGRQFSNSRSEMNVSTLELGDSALYLCASSFSPFRAALDTQYFGPGTRLTVL.

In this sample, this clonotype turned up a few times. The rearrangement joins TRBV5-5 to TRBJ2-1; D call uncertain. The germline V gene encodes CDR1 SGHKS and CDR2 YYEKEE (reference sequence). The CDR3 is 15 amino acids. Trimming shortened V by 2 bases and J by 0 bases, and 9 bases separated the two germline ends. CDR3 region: CASSFPRSSYNEQFF. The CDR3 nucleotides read TGTGCCAGCAGCTTCCCGCGGAGCTCCTACAATGAGCAGTTCTTC.

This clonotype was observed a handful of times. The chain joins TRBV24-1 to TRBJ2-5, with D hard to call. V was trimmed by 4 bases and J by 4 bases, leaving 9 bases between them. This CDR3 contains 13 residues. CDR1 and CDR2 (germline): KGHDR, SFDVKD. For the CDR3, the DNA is TGTGCCACCAGTGACACGTATGGAGAGACCCAGTACTTC. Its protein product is CATSDTYGETQYF.